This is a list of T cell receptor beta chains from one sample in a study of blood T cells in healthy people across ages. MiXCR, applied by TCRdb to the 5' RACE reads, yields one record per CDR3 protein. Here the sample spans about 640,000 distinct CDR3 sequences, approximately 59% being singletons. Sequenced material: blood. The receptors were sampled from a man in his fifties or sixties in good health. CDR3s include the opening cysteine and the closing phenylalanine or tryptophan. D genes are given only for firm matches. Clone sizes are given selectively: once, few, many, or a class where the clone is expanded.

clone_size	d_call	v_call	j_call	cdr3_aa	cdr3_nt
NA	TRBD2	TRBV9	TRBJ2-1	CASSVELAGAGVSEQFF	TGTGCCAGCAGCGTAGAACTAGCGGGGGCCGGGGTCAGTGAGCAGTTCTTC
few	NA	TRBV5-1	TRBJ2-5	CASSYDPRETQYF	TGCGCCAGCAGCTATGATCCGAGGGAGACCCAGTACTTC
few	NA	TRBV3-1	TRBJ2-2	CASSQRGTGELFF	TGTGCCAGCAGTCAGCGCGGCACCGGGGAGCTGTTTTTT
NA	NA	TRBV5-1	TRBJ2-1	CASSLAPGDNEQFF	TGCGCCAGCAGCTTGGCGCCGGGGGACAATGAGCAGTTCTTC
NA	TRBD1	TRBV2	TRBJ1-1	CASSGTATAFF	TGTGCCAGCAGCGGGACAGCTACCGCTTTCTTT
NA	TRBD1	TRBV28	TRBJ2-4	CASSLAGTGQNIQYF	TGTGCCAGCAGTTTAGCCGGGACAGGGCAAAACATTCAGTACTTC
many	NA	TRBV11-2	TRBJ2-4	CASSSTGGTTKNIQYF	TGTGCCAGCAGCTCAACGGGGGGCACGACCAAAAACATTCAGTACTTC
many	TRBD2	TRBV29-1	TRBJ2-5	CSVVGLAGTETQYF	TGCAGCGTTGTCGGACTAGCGGGGACGGAGACCCAGTACTTC
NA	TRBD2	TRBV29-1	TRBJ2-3	CSVEFSGGPYTQYF	TGCAGCGTGGAGTTTAGCGGGGGGCCATATACGCAGTATTTT
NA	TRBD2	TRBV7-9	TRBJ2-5	CASSGRRGGSETQYF	TGTGCCAGCAGCGGCCGACGGGGGGGGTCAGAGACCCAGTACTTC
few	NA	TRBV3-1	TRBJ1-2	CASSQGGDGYTF	TGTGCCAGCAGCCAAGGGGGGGATGGCTACACCTTC
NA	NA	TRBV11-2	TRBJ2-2	CASLPGSWATNTGELFF	TGTGCCAGCCTACCCGGGTCGTGGGCTACGAACACCGGGGAGCTGTTTTTT